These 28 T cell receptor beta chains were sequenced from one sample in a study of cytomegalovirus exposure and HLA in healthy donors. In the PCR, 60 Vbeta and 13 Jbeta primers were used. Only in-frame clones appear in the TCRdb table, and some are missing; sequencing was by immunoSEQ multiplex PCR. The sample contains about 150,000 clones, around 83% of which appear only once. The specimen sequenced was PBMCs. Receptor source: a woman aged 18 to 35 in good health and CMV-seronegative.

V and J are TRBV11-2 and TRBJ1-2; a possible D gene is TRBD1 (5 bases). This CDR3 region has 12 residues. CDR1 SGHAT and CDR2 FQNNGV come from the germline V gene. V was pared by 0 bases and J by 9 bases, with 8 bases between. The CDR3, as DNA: TGTGCCAGCAGCTTAGAAGGGGATAGCTACACCTTC. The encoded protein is CASSLEGDSYTF.

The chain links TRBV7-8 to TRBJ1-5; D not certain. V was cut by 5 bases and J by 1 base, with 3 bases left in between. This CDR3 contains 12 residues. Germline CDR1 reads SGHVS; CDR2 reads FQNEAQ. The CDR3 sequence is CASSPSNQPQHF. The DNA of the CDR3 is TGTGCCAGCAGCCCGAGCAATCAGCCCCAGCATTTT.

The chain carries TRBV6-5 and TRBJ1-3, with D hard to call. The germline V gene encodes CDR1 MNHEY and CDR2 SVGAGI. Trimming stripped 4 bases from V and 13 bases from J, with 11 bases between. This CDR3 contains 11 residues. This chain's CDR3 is CASSSRGGIYF. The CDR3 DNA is TGTGCCAGCAGTTCCAGAGGAGGGATATATTTT.

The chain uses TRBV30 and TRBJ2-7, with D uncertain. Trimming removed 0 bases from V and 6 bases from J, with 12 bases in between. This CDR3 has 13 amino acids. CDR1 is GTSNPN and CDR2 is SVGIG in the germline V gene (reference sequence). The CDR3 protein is CAWSVFGSGEQYF. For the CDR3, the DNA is TGTGCCTGGAGTGTTTTTGGTTCCGGCGAGCAGTACTTC.

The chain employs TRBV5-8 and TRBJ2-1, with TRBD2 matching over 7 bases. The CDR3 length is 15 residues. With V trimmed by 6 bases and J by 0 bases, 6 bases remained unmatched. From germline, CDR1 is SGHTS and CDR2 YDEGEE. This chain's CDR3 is CASTHRGSSYNEQFF. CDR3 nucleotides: TGTGCCAGCACCCACCGCGGGAGCTCCTACAATGAGCAGTTCTTC.

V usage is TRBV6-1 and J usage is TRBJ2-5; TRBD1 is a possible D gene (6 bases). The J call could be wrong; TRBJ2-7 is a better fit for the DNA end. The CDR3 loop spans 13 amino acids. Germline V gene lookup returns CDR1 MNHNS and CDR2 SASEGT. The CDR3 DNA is TGTGCCAGCACAGGGGTATCGTCCTACGAGCAGTACTTC. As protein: CASTGVSSYEQYF.

This CDR3 is CASSLAVGGGTYEQYF. Here the CDR3 DNA reads TGTGCCAGCAGCTTAGCCGTCGGTGGGGGGACCTACGAGCAGTACTTC. The chain combines TRBV7-8 with TRBJ2-7; D is possibly TRBD2 (6 bases). The CDR3 consists of 16 residues. CDR1 is SGHVS, CDR2 FQNEAQ, per germline. V lost 0 bases and J lost 2, with 14 bases in between.

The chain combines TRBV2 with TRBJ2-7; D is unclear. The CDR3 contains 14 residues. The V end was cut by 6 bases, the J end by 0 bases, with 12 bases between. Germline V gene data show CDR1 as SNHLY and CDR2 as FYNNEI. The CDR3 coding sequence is TGTGCCAGCAGCCTGACTGTGAGCTCCTACGAGCAGTACTTC. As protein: CASSLTVSSYEQYF.

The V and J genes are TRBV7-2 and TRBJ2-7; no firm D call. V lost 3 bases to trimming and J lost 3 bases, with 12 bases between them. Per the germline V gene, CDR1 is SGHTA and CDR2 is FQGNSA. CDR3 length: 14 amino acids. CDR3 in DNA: TGTGCCAGCAGCTTTAGGCCGTCAGGCTACGAGCAGTACTTC. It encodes CASSFRPSGYEQYF.

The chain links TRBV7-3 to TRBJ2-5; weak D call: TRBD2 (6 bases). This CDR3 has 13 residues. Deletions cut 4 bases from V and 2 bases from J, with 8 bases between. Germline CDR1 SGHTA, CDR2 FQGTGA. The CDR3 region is CASSSSAQETQYF. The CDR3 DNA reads TGTGCCAGCAGCTCTAGCGCACAAGAGACCCAGTACTTC.

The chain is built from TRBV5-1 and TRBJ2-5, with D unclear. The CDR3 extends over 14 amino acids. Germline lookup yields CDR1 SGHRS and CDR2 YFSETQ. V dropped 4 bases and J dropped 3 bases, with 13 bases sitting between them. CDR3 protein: CASSHVATEETQYF. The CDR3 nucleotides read TGCGCCAGCAGCCACGTGGCAACCGAAGAGACCCAGTACTTC.

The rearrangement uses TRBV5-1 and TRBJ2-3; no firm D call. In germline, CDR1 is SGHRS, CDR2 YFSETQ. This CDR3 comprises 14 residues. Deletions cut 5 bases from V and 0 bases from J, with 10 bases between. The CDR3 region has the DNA TGCGCCAGCAGAACGACTGGAAGCACAGATACGCAGTATTTT. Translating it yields CASRTTGSTDTQYF.

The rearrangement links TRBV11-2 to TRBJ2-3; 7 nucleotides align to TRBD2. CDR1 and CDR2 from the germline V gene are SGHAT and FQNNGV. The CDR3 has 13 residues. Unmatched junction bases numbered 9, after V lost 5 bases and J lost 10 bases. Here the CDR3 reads CASSVGGRGAQYF. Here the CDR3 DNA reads TGTGCCAGCAGCGTCGGGGGACGGGGGGCGCAGTATTTT.

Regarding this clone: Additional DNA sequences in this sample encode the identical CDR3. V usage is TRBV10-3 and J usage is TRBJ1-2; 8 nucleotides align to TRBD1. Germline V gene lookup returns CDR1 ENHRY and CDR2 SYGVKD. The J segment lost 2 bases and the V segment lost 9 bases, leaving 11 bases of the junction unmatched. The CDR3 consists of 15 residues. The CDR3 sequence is CAITGTRTGNYGYTF. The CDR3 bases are TGTGCCATTACTGGAACCCGGACAGGGAACTATGGCTACACCTTC.

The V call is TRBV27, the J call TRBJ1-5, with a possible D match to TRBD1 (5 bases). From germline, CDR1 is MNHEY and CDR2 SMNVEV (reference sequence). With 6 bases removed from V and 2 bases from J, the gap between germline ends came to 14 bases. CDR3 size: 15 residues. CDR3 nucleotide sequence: TGTGCCAGCAGGCGGGGCCGAGGGGGCAATCAGCCCCAGCATTTT. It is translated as CASRRGRGGNQPQHF.

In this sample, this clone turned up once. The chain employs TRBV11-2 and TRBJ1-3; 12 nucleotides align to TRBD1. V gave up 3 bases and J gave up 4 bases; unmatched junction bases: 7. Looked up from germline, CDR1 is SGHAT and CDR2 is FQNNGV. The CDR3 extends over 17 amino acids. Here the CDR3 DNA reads TGTGCCAGCAGCTTCCGGGACAGGGGGCGTTCAGGAAACACCATATATTTT. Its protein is CASSFRDRGRSGNTIYF. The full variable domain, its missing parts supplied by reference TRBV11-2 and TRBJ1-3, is EAGVAQSPRYKIIEKRQSVAFWCNPISGHATLYWYQQILGQGPKLLIQFQNNGVVDDSQLPKDRFSAERLKGVDSTLKIQPAKLEDSAVYLCASSFRDRGRSGNTIYFGEGSWLTVV.

In nucleotides, the CDR3 is TGTGCCAGCAGTCCCACAGGTAGCTCCTATAATTCACCCCTCCACTTT. Its translation: CASSPTGSSYNSPLHF. The chain recombines TRBV25-1 with TRBJ1-6; weak D call: TRBD1 (5 bases). The CDR3 consists of 16 residues. Germline CDR1 is MGHDK and CDR2 is SYGVNS. V gave up 5 bases and J gave up 0 bases, with 11 bases separating them.

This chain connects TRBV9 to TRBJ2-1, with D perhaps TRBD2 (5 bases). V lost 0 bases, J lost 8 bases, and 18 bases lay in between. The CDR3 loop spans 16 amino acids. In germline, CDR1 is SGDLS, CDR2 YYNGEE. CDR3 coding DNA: TGTGCCAGCAGCGTAGAACCGGGAACTCTTCTGTATGAGCAGTTCTTC. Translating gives CASSVEPGTLLYEQFF.

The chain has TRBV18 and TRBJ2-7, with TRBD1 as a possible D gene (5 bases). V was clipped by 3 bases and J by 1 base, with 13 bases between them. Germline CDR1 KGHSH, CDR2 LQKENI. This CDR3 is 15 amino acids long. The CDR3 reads CASSPPGHGSYEQYF. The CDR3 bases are TGTGCCAGCTCACCGCCCGGACACGGATCCTACGAGCAGTACTTC.

In DNA, the CDR3 is TGTGCCAGCAGTTACTCCGCTGGGGCTTACAATGAGCAGTTCTTC. This encodes CASSYSAGAYNEQFF. The chain has TRBV6-5 and TRBJ2-1; D is perhaps TRBD1 (5 bases). Trimming shortened V by 0 bases and J by 4 bases, and 10 bases separated the two germline ends. This CDR3 is built from 15 residues. Germline loops: CDR1 MNHEY, CDR2 SVGAGI.

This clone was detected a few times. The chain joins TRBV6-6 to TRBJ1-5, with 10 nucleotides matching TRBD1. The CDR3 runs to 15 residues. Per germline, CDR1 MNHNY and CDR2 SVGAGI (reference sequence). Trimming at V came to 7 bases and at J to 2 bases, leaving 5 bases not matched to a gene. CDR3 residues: CASILGQGGNQPQHF. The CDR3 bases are TGTGCCAGCATCCTCGGACAGGGGGGCAATCAGCCCCAGCATTTT.

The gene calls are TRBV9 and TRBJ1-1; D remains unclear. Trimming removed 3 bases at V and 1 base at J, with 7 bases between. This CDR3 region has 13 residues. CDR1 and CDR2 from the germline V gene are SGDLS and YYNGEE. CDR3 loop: CASSDSPNTEAFF. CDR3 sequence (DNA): TGTGCCAGCAGCGACTCACCGAACACTGAAGCTTTCTTT.

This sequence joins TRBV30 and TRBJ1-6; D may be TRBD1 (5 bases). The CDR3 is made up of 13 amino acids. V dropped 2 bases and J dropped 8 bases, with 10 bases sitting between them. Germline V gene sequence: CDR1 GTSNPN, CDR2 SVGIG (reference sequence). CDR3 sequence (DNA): TGTGCCTGGAGTCAGGGTGGGGATTCACCCCTCCACTTT. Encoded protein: CAWSQGGDSPLHF. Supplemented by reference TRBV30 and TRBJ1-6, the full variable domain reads SQTIHQWPATLVQPVGSPLSLECTVEGTSNPNLYWYRQAAGRGLQLLFYSVGIGQISSEVPQNLSASRPQDRQFILSSKKLLLSDSGFYLCAWSQGGDSPLHFGNGTRLTVT.

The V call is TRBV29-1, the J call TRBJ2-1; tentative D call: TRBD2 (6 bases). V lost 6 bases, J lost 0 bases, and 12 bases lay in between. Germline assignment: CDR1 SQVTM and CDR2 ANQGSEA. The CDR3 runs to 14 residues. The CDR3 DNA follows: TGCAGCGTACCCGGGGGAGGCTCCTACAATGAGCAGTTCTTC. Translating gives CSVPGGGSYNEQFF.

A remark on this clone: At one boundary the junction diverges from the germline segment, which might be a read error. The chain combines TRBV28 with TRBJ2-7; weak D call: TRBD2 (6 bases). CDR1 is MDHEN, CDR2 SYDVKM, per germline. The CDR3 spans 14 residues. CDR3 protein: CASELGTSPYGQYF. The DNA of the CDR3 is TGTGCCAGCGAACTCGGGACTTCTCCCTACGGGCAGTACTTC.

This CDR3 reads CASSFRPAGPYGYTF. For the CDR3, the DNA is TGTGCCAGCAGCTTCAGACCCGCGGGCCCCTATGGCTACACCTTC. This chain connects TRBV7-2 to TRBJ1-2; D call uncertain. CDR1 is SGHTA, CDR2 FQGNSA, per germline. V was trimmed by 3 bases and J by 4 bases, leaving 15 bases between them. The CDR3 is 15 amino acids.

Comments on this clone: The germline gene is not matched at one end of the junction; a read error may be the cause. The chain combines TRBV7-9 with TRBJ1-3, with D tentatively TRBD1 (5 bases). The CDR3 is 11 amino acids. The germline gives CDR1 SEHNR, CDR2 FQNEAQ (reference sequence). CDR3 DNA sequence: TGTGCCAGCAGCCTGGGGCATTATGAGGATTTT. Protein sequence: CASSLGHYEDF.

CDR3 loop: CATSRAAGEFFYEQYF. For the CDR3, the DNA is TGTGCCACCAGCAGGGCGGCAGGGGAATTCTTCTACGAGCAGTACTTC. The V gene is TRBV15, the J gene TRBJ2-7, with a possible D match to TRBD1 (6 bases). The CDR3 runs to 16 residues. V gave up 3 bases and J gave up 3 bases, with 18 bases separating them. CDR1 LNHNV and CDR2 YYDKDF come from the germline V gene (reference sequence).